Listed below are T cell receptor beta chains from one sample, sequenced in a study of spatial heterogeneity in lung cancer. One entry per CDR3 protein, called by TCRdb with MiXCR from the 5' RACE reads. The sample yields tens of thousands of distinct CDR3 sequences, over 9.5% seen once. The sequencing here drew on PBMCs, taken at surgery. The receptors were gathered from a male donor with early-stage non-small cell lung cancer. The CDR3 runs from the conserved cysteine through the conserved F or W. The order of the fields is CDR3 protein, CDR3 DNA, D gene, clone size, J gene, V gene. The D gene is left open where the match is weak. Size is omitted from some rows. Given values are once, few, many or a class for expanded clones.

cdr3_aa: CASSELGTSYEQYF; cdr3_nt: TGTGCCAGCAGTGAATTGGGGACCTCCTACGAGCAGTACTTC; d_call: -; clone_size: few; j_call: TRBJ2-7; v_call: TRBV2
cdr3_aa: CASSQPGQGNEQYF; cdr3_nt: TGCGCCAGCAGCCAACCCGGACAGGGGAACGAGCAGTACTTC; d_call: TRBD1; clone_size: -; j_call: TRBJ2-7; v_call: TRBV5-1
cdr3_aa: CSVGTEYRGYTF; cdr3_nt: TGCAGCGTTGGGACGGAGTATCGTGGCTACACCTTC; d_call: -; clone_size: many; j_call: TRBJ1-2; v_call: TRBV29-1
cdr3_aa: CASRKRDRGHEQYF; cdr3_nt: TGTGCCAGCAGAAAAAGGGACAGGGGCCACGAGCAGTACTTC; d_call: TRBD1; clone_size: few; j_call: TRBJ2-7; v_call: TRBV6-2/TRBV6-3
cdr3_aa: CASSFEDTQYF; cdr3_nt: TGTGCCAGCAGCTTCGAAGATACGCAGTATTTT; d_call: -; clone_size: few; j_call: TRBJ2-3; v_call: TRBV5-6
cdr3_aa: CASSVVGGLAGNEQFF; cdr3_nt: TGTGCCAGCAGCGTAGTTGGGGGACTAGCGGGGAATGAGCAGTTCTTC; d_call: TRBD2; clone_size: few; j_call: TRBJ2-1; v_call: TRBV9
cdr3_aa: CASSSKSRVYTEAFF; cdr3_nt: TGTGCCAGCAGTTCGAAATCCAGGGTGTACACTGAAGCTTTCTTT; d_call: -; clone_size: few; j_call: TRBJ1-1; v_call: TRBV27
cdr3_aa: CASSYPTNYGYTF; cdr3_nt: TGTGCCAGCAGTTACCCGACTAACTATGGCTACACCTTC; d_call: -; clone_size: many; j_call: TRBJ1-2; v_call: TRBV28
cdr3_aa: CASSQGQHYEQYF; cdr3_nt: TGCGCCAGCAGCCAAGGACAGCACTACGAGCAGTACTTC; d_call: -; clone_size: many; j_call: TRBJ2-7; v_call: TRBV4-1
cdr3_aa: CASSLGGLKQPQHF; cdr3_nt: TGCGCCAGCAGCTTAGGGGGTTTGAAACAGCCCCAGCATTTT; d_call: -; clone_size: -; j_call: TRBJ1-5; v_call: TRBV5-1
cdr3_aa: CASSSATGVQPQHF; cdr3_nt: TGTGCCAGCAGTTCGGCTACAGGGGTTCAGCCCCAGCATTTT; d_call: TRBD1; clone_size: few; j_call: TRBJ1-5; v_call: TRBV6-5
cdr3_aa: CAISANRPRDRSNYEQYF; cdr3_nt: TGTGCCATCAGTGCGAACCGCCCCCGGGACAGGTCAAACTACGAGCAGTACTTC; d_call: TRBD1; clone_size: -; j_call: TRBJ2-7; v_call: TRBV10-3
cdr3_aa: CSAPGQGATGQPQHF; cdr3_nt: TGCAGTGCTCCTGGACAGGGGGCGACGGGTCAGCCCCAGCATTTT; d_call: TRBD1; clone_size: -; j_call: TRBJ1-5; v_call: TRBV20-1
cdr3_aa: CASSSMGSSTQYF; cdr3_nt: TGTGCCAGCAGCTCTATGGGTAGTTCCACGCAGTATTTT; d_call: -; clone_size: few; j_call: TRBJ2-3; v_call: TRBV7-9
cdr3_aa: CATRGQGETQYF; cdr3_nt: TGTGCCACCAGAGGACAGGGAGAGACCCAGTACTTC; d_call: TRBD1; clone_size: -; j_call: TRBJ2-5; v_call: TRBV15
cdr3_aa: CASSLVPGALGANVLTF; cdr3_nt: TGTGCCAGCAGCTTAGTTCCGGGGGCTCTTGGGGCCAACGTCCTGACTTTC; d_call: -; clone_size: few; j_call: TRBJ2-6; v_call: TRBV7-8
cdr3_aa: CASSLGTGNYNEQFF; cdr3_nt: TGCGCCAGCAGCTTGGGGACTGGTAACTACAATGAGCAGTTCTTC; d_call: -; clone_size: -; j_call: TRBJ2-1; v_call: TRBV5-1
cdr3_aa: CASSRRERDRAYNEQFF; cdr3_nt: TGTGCCAGCAGTCGACGAGAACGGGACAGGGCCTACAATGAGCAGTTCTTC; d_call: TRBD1; clone_size: few; j_call: TRBJ2-1; v_call: TRBV6-2/TRBV6-3
cdr3_aa: CASSNRRPPGQGTRPQYF; cdr3_nt: TGTGCCAGCAGCAACCGACGCCCCCCGGGACAGGGGACTAGGCCCCAGTACTTC; d_call: TRBD1; clone_size: many; j_call: TRBJ2-5; v_call: TRBV7-8
cdr3_aa: CASSFGDRGKYF; cdr3_nt: TGTGCCAGCAGTTTCGGGGACAGGGGAAAGTACTTC; d_call: TRBD1; clone_size: many; j_call: TRBJ2-5; v_call: TRBV28
cdr3_aa: CASSSTWRPDNSPLHF; cdr3_nt: TGTGCCAGCAGCTCTACCTGGCGACCTGATAATTCACCCCTCCACTTT; d_call: -; clone_size: few; j_call: TRBJ1-6; v_call: TRBV7-2